This T cell receptor (beta chain) was recorded in a study of blood T cell repertoires in COVID-19. CDR1 is SGHNT and CDR2 is YYREEE in the germline V gene (reference sequence). J lost 6 bases, V lost 7 bases, and 9 bases had no gene match. This CDR3 has 14 amino acids. Some clones are missing from TCRdb's copy, which holds only in-frame ones; the method was immunoSEQ multiplex PCR. Counted here are approximately 160,000 clones, 70% to 90% occurring once; the ten biggest clones make up about 4.4%. Sequenced: PBMCs or T cells enriched from blood (not recorded which). The chain recombines TRBV5-4 with TRBJ2-3, with TRBD2 matching over 9 bases. The source of this sequence is a woman in her forties or fifties who had recovered from COVID-19. CDR3 nucleotides: TGTGCCAGCGGCGGGACTAGCCTTTCCGATACGCAGTATTTT. Its protein product is CASGGTSLSDTQYF.